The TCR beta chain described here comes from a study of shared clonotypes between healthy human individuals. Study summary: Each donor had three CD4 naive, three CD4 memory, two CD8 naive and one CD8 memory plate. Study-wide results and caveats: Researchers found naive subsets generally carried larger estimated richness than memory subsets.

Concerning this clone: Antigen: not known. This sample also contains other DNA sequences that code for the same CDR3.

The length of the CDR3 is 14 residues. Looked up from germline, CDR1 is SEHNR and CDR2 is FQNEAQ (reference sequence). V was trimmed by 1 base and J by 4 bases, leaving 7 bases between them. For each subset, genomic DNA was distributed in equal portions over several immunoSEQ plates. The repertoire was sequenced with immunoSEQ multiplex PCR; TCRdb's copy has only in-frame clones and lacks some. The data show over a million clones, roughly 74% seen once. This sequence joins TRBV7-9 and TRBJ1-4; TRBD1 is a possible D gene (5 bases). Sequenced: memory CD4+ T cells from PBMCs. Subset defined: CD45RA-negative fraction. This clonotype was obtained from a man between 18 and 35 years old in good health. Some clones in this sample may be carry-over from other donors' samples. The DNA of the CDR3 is TGTGCCAGCAGCTTAGGACAGATTAATGAAAAACTGTTTTTT. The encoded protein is CASSLGQINEKLFF.